Presented here are 25 T cell receptor beta chains from one specimen sequenced in a study of T cells after yellow fever vaccination (dated by TCRdb to between 2019 and 2020). Receptors were amplified or captured by 5' RACE. Sequenced on an Illumina NovaSeq 6000. The raw public data were reprocessed by TCRdb itself: fastp quality trimming at Q25, MiXCR clonotype calling, in-frame beta chains only. Here each entry gathers all rows of one CDR3 protein and keeps the most common genes and DNA. This sample has approximately 150,000 distinct CDR3 sequences in its table, and around 8.5% of those were observed once. The ten largest clones add up to roughly a third of the sample. The treatment or condition tag for this specimen amounts to: live attenuated yellow fever vaccine strain. The source was CD8+ T cells sorted from PBMCs, collected 45 days after the yellow fever booster vaccination. Every receptor here comes from a man between 18 and 35 years old who received the YFV17D yellow fever vaccine.

CDR3 in amino acids: CSARDRRGGHNEQFF. The CDR3, as DNA: TGCAGTGCTAGAGATAGGCGGGGGGGCCACAATGAGCAGTTCTTC. V and J are TRBV20-1 and TRBJ2-1; 9 nucleotides line up with TRBD2. There are 15 residues in the CDR3. Germline lookup yields CDR1 DFQATT and CDR2 SNEGSKA (reference sequence). Germline trimming cut 0 bases from V and 5 bases from J; bases unmatched to any gene: 5.

V gene TRBV12-3 or TRBV12-4 combines with J gene TRBJ2-7, with a weak D call TRBD2 (6 bases). The CDR3 contains 12 residues. V was clipped by 6 bases and J by 5 bases, with 11 bases between them. For the CDR3, the DNA is TGTGCCAGCAGCTGGGACTTCCACGAGCAGTACGTC. Its translation is CASSWDFHEQYV.

This sequence joins TRBV13 and TRBJ2-4; tentatively, D is TRBD1 (7 bases). Germline V lookup: CDR1 PRHDT, CDR2 FYEKMQ (reference sequence). The CDR3 has 16 amino acids. V gave up 1 base and J gave up 2 bases, with 12 bases separating them. The CDR3 nucleotides read TGTGCCAGCAGCTTAGTGGAGGGGGCGACCAAAAACATTCAGTACTTC. Residues: CASSLVEGATKNIQYF.

This clonotype was observed at least ten times. This chain links TRBV6-6 with TRBJ2-5, with D tentatively TRBD2 (6 bases). The CDR3 is made up of 15 amino acids. Germline CDR1 is MNHNY and CDR2 is SVGAGI (reference sequence). Trimming removed 7 bases at V and 5 bases at J, with 20 bases between. CDR3: CASTDGGDGPETQYF. In DNA, the CDR3 is TGTGCCAGCACCGATGGAGGGGACGGTCCGGAGACCCAGTACTTC.

Only a few counts were recorded for this clonotype. V gene TRBV5-1 combines with J gene TRBJ2-7; 7 bases map to TRBD1. There are 12 residues in the CDR3. Germline values: CDR1 SGHRS, CDR2 YFSETQ. Unmatched junction bases numbered 2, after V lost 2 bases and J lost 6 bases. This CDR3 reads CASSFTGVEQYF. CDR3 in DNA: TGCGCCAGCAGCTTCACAGGGGTCGAGCAGTACTTC.

In this sample, this clonotype turned up a few times. The rearrangement links TRBV5-1 to TRBJ2-3, with TRBD2 as a possible D gene (7 bases). Per germline, CDR1 SGHRS and CDR2 YFSETQ. V was trimmed by 1 base and J by 2 bases, leaving 23 bases between them. This CDR3 contains 19 residues. The CDR3 DNA follows: TGCGCCAGCAGCTTGCGGGGGGCGATGATAGCCAAGAACACAGATACGCAGTATTTT. Its protein product is CASSLRGAMIAKNTDTQYF.

This clonotype was seen a handful of times. The J gene is TRBJ2-1, the V gene TRBV4-2; tentatively, D is TRBD2 (6 bases). CDR3 length: 14 residues. CDR1 is LGHNA, CDR2 YNFKEQ, per germline. The V end was cut by 4 bases, the J end by 1 base, with 8 bases between. This CDR3 is CASSPSVSYNEQFF. The CDR3 DNA reads TGTGCCAGCAGCCCTAGCGTTTCCTACAATGAGCAGTTCTTC.

J is TRBJ2-5 and V is TRBV7-9; 10 nucleotides align to TRBD1. The V gene's germline CDR1 is SEHNR and CDR2 FQNEAQ (reference sequence). Trimming at V came to 1 base and at J to 6 bases, leaving 8 bases not matched to a gene. This CDR3 has 16 residues. DNA of the CDR3: TGTGCCAGCAGCTTAGACCCGGGACAGGGGCTGAAGACCCAGTACTTC. Translated: CASSLDPGQGLKTQYF.

The genes are TRBV13 and TRBJ2-3; 9 bases are a match to TRBD2. V was pared by 2 bases and J by 5 bases, with 5 bases of the junction left unmatched. Germline-derived CDR1 and CDR2 are PRHDT and FYEKMQ (reference sequence). This CDR3 has 15 amino acids. Here the CDR3 reads CASSLSRGGGDTQYF. The CDR3 region has the DNA TGTGCCAGCAGCTTATCGCGGGGGGGCGGAGATACGCAGTATTTT.

This clonotype has more than one count but fewer than ten. V usage is TRBV13 and J usage is TRBJ2-3; maybe TRBD1 (6 bases). This CDR3 is built from 11 residues. The germline V gene has CDR1 PRHDT and CDR2 FYEKMQ (reference sequence). The CDR3 sequence is CASVGQDTQYF. As DNA, the CDR3 is TGTGCGAGCGTTGGACAGGATACGCAGTATTTT.

This clonotype was recorded a few times. The rearrangement links TRBV7-2 to TRBJ2-7; no clear D. Germline assignment: CDR1 SGHTA and CDR2 FQGNSA. V was cut by 3 bases and J by 3 bases, with 9 bases left in between. This CDR3 is built from 13 residues. The CDR3 DNA reads TGTGCCAGCAGCTTTCGTAGCAACTACGAGCAGTACGTC. Protein: CASSFRSNYEQYV.

This clonotype has only a few counts. This chain links TRBV7-2 with TRBJ2-3; 7 bases line up with TRBD1. Germline V lookup: CDR1 SGHTA, CDR2 FQGNSA. The CDR3 is made up of 15 amino acids. V trimming: 5 bases; J trimming: 3 bases; junction bases outside the gene matches: 8. The CDR3, as DNA: TGTGCCAGCAGCCTTGGACAGGCGAGGACAGATACGCAGTATTTT. It translates to CASSLGQARTDTQYF.

This clonotype turned up a few times. The DNA of the CDR3 is TGTGCCAGCAGCTGGGGGGGGACACAGGCTTTCTTT. It yields the protein CASSWGGTQAFF. The J gene is TRBJ1-1, the V gene TRBV7-9, with D maybe TRBD1 (6 bases). The CDR3 runs 12 residues. Germline assignment: CDR1 SEHNR and CDR2 FQNEAQ (reference sequence). V was clipped by 4 bases and J by 11 bases, with 14 bases between them.

This clonotype has more than one count but fewer than ten. This rearrangement joins TRBV7-9 to TRBJ2-1; 8 bases are a match to TRBD1. The germline gives CDR1 SEHNR, CDR2 FQNEAQ (reference sequence). The V gene end was trimmed by 4 bases and the J gene end by 1 base; junction bases not matched to a gene: 6. The CDR3 spans 16 residues. This CDR3 is CASSWTGLESYNEQFF. The DNA for the CDR3 is TGTGCCAGCAGCTGGACAGGGCTAGAGTCCTACAATGAGCAGTTCTTC.

This clonotype has more than one count but fewer than ten. The genes are TRBV13 and TRBJ2-7; no clear D gene. V lost 5 bases and J lost 3, with 20 bases in between. The germline V gene has CDR1 PRHDT and CDR2 FYEKMQ (reference sequence). CDR3 length: 16 residues. CDR3 sequence (DNA): TGTGCCAGCAGCGCCAGAGGTGACATCCTCTTCTACGAGCAGTACTTC. It yields the protein CASSARGDILFYEQYF. Full variable domain (outside the CDR3, taken from reference TRBV13 and TRBJ2-7): AAGVIQSPRHLIKEKRETATLKCYPIPRHDTVYWYQQGPGQDPQFLISFYEKMQSDKGSIPDRFSAQQFSDYHSELNMSSLELGDSALYFCASSARGDILFYEQYFGPGTRLTVT.

This chain joins TRBV6-2 or TRBV6-3 and TRBJ2-7, with 8 bases fitting TRBD1. The CDR3 contains 12 residues. The V gene end was trimmed by 5 bases and the J gene end by 6 bases; junction bases not matched to a gene: 3. Germline-derived CDR1 and CDR2 are MNHEY and SVGEGT. The CDR3 loop is CASSATGVEQYV. CDR3 DNA: TGTGCCAGCAGTGCGACAGGGGTCGAGCAGTACGTC.

This clonotype was picked up a small number of times. The chain links TRBV7-7 to TRBJ2-5; 11 bases fit TRBD2. V lost 5 bases to trimming and J lost 6 bases; unmatched junction nucleotides: 14. Germline V gives CDR1 SSHAT, CDR2 FNYEAQ (reference sequence). The CDR3 sequence is 17 residues long. The CDR3, as DNA: TGTGCCAGCAGCACGGATTACGGGACTAGCGGAAAGAAGACCCAGTACTTC. Amino acids: CASSTDYGTSGKKTQYF. Together with reference TRBV7-7 and TRBJ2-5, the CDR3 gives the full variable domain: GAGVSQSPRYKVTKRGQDVTLRCDPISSHATLYWYQQALGQGPEFLTYFNYEAQPDKSGLPSDRFSAERPEGSISTLTIQRTEQRDSAMYRCASSTDYGTSGKKTQYFGPGTRLLVL.

This chain joins TRBV7-9 and TRBJ1-2, with no clear D. Trimming shortened V by 5 bases and J by 2 bases, and 15 bases separated the two germline ends. Germline V gene lookup returns CDR1 SEHNR and CDR2 FQNEAQ (reference sequence). The CDR3 spans 15 residues. The DNA for the CDR3 is TGTGCCAGCAGCCCAATAGGGAAGGAAAACTATGGCTACACCTTC. Encoded protein: CASSPIGKENYGYTF.

In its sample, this clonotype was seen a few times. The J gene is TRBJ1-1, the V gene TRBV7-2; no clear D gene. Germline CDR1 reads SGHTA; CDR2 reads FQGNSA. V was shortened by 0 bases and J by 4 bases, with 18 bases between the two germline ends. The CDR3 covers 17 residues. CDR3 region: CASSLAPLLGLGTEAFF. DNA for the CDR3: TGTGCCAGCAGCTTAGCTCCCCTACTTGGGTTAGGCACTGAAGCTTTCTTT.

V gene TRBV14 combines with J gene TRBJ2-2; D tentatively reads TRBD1 or TRBD2 (6 bases each). Germline V gene sequence: CDR1 SGHDN, CDR2 FVKESK. There are 16 residues in the CDR3. Trimming took 3 bases from V and 5 from J, leaving 16 bases between them. The CDR3 spells CASSQGGLTGTGELFF. CDR3 coding DNA: TGTGCCAGCAGCCAGGGGGGCCTAACGGGAACCGGGGAGCTGTTTTTT.

V is TRBV12-3 or TRBV12-4 and J is TRBJ1-2; 9 bases line up with TRBD1. CDR3 length: 16 residues. V was pared by 6 bases and J by 7 bases, with 15 bases of the junction left unmatched. The CDR3 region is CASSLYLQGASSGYTF. In DNA form, the CDR3 reads TGTGCCAGCAGCTTATATTTACAGGGGGCCTCTTCTGGCTACACCTTC.

This clonotype came up a few times. The chain couples TRBV7-9 to TRBJ1-4; 7 bases are a match to TRBD1. The germline gives CDR1 SEHNR, CDR2 FQNEAQ (reference sequence). CDR3 length: 15 residues. V lost 1 base, J lost 8 bases, and 7 bases stayed unmatched. CDR3 sequence: CASSLVKGAEEKLFF. The CDR3 nucleotides are TGTGCCAGCAGCTTAGTGAAGGGGGCGGAAGAAAAACTGTTTTTT.

This clonotype showed up just a few times. The genes are TRBV7-8 and TRBJ2-4; the D gene is possibly TRBD2 (5 bases). Germline V gene data show CDR1 as SGHVS and CDR2 as FQNEAQ. The CDR3 is 15 amino acids. Trimming took 5 bases from V and 0 from J, leaving 11 bases between them. The DNA of the CDR3 is TGTGCCAGCAGCCCCCTTGGACTAGCCAAAAACATTCAGTACTTC. Translating it yields CASSPLGLAKNIQYF.

This clonotype was detected a few times. The J gene is TRBJ1-2, the V gene TRBV20-1; weak D call: TRBD1 (6 bases). Trimming removed 1 base at V and 8 bases at J, with 20 bases between. The CDR3 is 15 amino acids. Per germline, CDR1 DFQATT and CDR2 SNEGSKA (reference sequence). The CDR3 DNA sequence: TGCAGTGCTAGAGCCCGGGACGAAGGGGGATCCGGCTACACCTTC. It codes for CSARARDEGGSGYTF.

This clonotype was found a few times. V and J are TRBV20-1 and TRBJ2-1; D is unresolved. The CDR3 is 13 residues long. Trimming pared 3 bases from V and 0 bases from J, leaving 6 bases between. From germline, CDR1 is DFQATT and CDR2 SNEGSKA (reference sequence). This chain's CDR3 is CSARRPSYNEQFF. Here the CDR3 DNA reads TGCAGTGCTAGGCGTCCCTCCTACAATGAGCAGTTCTTC.